This TCR beta chain was sequenced in a study of T cell repertoires in ileal Crohn's disease. The study's findings and limits: Active smokers at surgery had more clonal expansions than non-smokers.

Patients were adults with ileal or ileocolonic Crohn's disease needing resection. The table came from immunoSEQ multiplex PCR; TCRdb's copy has only in-frame clones and leaves some out. The sample yields 10,000 to 15,000 clones, roughly four fifths seen once. As to this clone: The antigen is undetermined.

Germline CDR1 reads SNHLY; CDR2 reads FYNNEI. The CDR3 runs 13 residues. The germline V and J ends were trimmed by 5 bases and 0 bases, with 7 bases remaining between them. The sequenced material came from ileal tissue. The chain employs TRBV2 and TRBJ1-1, with D perhaps TRBD1 (5 bases). The receptor was derived from an adult with Crohn's disease. CDR3 sequence reads: CASSTGLNTEAFF. DNA for the CDR3: TGTGCCAGCAGTACAGGTTTGAACACTGAAGCTTTCTTT.